A single sample gave rise to the 26 T cell receptor beta chains below, sequenced in a study of blood T cell repertoires in COVID-19. The data were produced by immunoSEQ multiplex PCR, yet TCRdb's version contains in-frame clones alone and is incomplete. The sample consists of 190,000 or so clones, about 85% of them appearing once. The sequencing sample was made of PBMCs or T cells enriched from blood (not recorded which). These receptors were taken from a man aged 35-49 years who had recovered from COVID-19.

The table lists this clone with a count of one. The V call is TRBV11-3, the J call TRBJ2-7; TRBD2 might be the D (5 bases). Germline V gene lookup returns CDR1 SGHNT and CDR2 YENEEA. Trimming left V 7 bases short and J 5 bases short, with 21 bases between. CDR3 length: 15 amino acids. The CDR3 loop reads CASTNRGAEQNEQYF. In DNA, the CDR3 is TGTGCCAGCACCAATCGGGGAGCGGAGCAGAACGAGCAGTACTTC.

The gene calls are TRBV19 and TRBJ1-2; D unclear. V lost 3 bases and J 4 bases, leaving 18 bases between the germline ends. Per the germline V gene, CDR1 is LNHDA and CDR2 is SQIVND (reference sequence). This CDR3 has 16 amino acids. The CDR3 DNA sequence: TGTGCCAGTAGTATGTCGCCGTCATGGCTGGTCTATGGCTACACCTTC. Translation: CASSMSPSWLVYGYTF.

This chain links TRBV24-1 with TRBJ2-5; unclear D gene. This CDR3 is 13 amino acids long. Germline V lookup: CDR1 KGHDR, CDR2 SFDVKD. Trimming shortened V by 1 base and J by 3 bases, and 5 bases separated the two germline ends. CDR3 residues: CATSDFPEETQYF. In nucleotides, the CDR3 is TGTGCCACCAGTGATTTCCCCGAAGAGACCCAGTACTTC.

This clone was found a few times. V gene TRBV27 combines with J gene TRBJ2-4; TRBD1 aligns across 7 bases. V trimming: 5 bases; J trimming: 3 bases; junction bases outside the gene matches: 13. The germline V gene encodes CDR1 MNHEY and CDR2 SMNVEV (reference sequence). This CDR3 is built from 17 residues. CDR3 bases: TGTGCCAGCAGTCCCAGACAGGGCCAGGTTGTCAAAAACATTCAGTACTTC. This codes for CASSPRQGQVVKNIQYF.

As to this clone: The same CDR3 arises from other DNA sequences in this sample as well. V and J are TRBV19 and TRBJ2-7; 10 bases line up with TRBD2. CDR1 is LNHDA, CDR2 SQIVND, per germline (reference sequence). The CDR3 is 14 amino acids. The ends lost 4 bases at V and 0 bases at J; junction bases unmatched: 0. This CDR3 reads CASSTSGSSYEQYF. CDR3 DNA sequence: TGTGCCAGTAGTACTAGCGGGAGCTCCTACGAGCAGTACTTC.

The rearrangement links TRBV4-1 to TRBJ2-7, with 7 nucleotides matching TRBD2. With V trimmed by 0 bases and J by 2 bases, 10 bases remained unmatched. This CDR3 is built from 17 residues. Germline V gives CDR1 MGHRA, CDR2 YSYEKL. The CDR3 region has the DNA TGCGCCAGCAGCCAAGATAGCCTAAGGGAGGGTACCTACGAGCAGTACTTC. This sequence encodes CASSQDSLREGTYEQYF.

About this clone itself: This same CDR3 is encoded by further DNA sequences in the sample. The J gene is TRBJ2-3, the V gene TRBV5-1, with 14 bases lining up with TRBD2. J was trimmed by 3 bases and V by 4 bases; bases with no gene match: 4. The CDR3 length is 16 residues. Germline V CDR1 and CDR2: SGHRS, YFSETQ. CDR3 loop: CASSQGLAGVTDTQYF. The DNA for the CDR3 is TGCGCCAGCAGCCAGGGACTAGCGGGAGTTACAGATACGCAGTATTTT.

The J gene is TRBJ2-5, the V gene TRBV25-1; no clear D gene. Germline V lookup: CDR1 MGHDK, CDR2 SYGVNS. This CDR3 spans 14 amino acids. V gave up 1 base and J gave up 2 bases, with 8 bases separating them. The CDR3 coding sequence is TGTGCCAGCAGTGAATCAGGCAGTCAAGAGACCCAGTACTTC. It yields the protein CASSESGSQETQYF.

V and J are TRBV7-2 and TRBJ1-5; weak D call: TRBD1 (5 bases). CDR3 length equals 13 residues. The V gene's germline CDR1 is SGHTA and CDR2 FQGNSA. With 3 bases removed from V and 6 bases from J, the gap between germline ends came to 9 bases. CDR3 sequence reads: CASSLTEVQPQHF. CDR3 coding DNA: TGTGCCAGCAGCTTGACAGAGGTTCAGCCCCAGCATTTT.

This clone was observed a handful of times. The J gene is TRBJ2-7, the V gene TRBV19; 8 bases line up with TRBD1. The CDR3 has 15 amino acids. Unmatched junction bases numbered 10, after V lost 5 bases and J lost 4 bases. The germline CDR1 and CDR2 sequences are LNHDA and SQIVND (reference sequence). The CDR3 spells CASSPPGTGGYEQYF. The CDR3 DNA reads as TGTGCCAGTAGTCCGCCCGGGACAGGCGGTTACGAGCAGTACTTC.

The rearrangement links TRBV4-2 to TRBJ2-5; TRBD1 aligns across 8 bases. V gave up 4 bases and J gave up 4 bases; unmatched junction bases: 8. Germline lookup yields CDR1 LGHNA and CDR2 YNFKEQ. The CDR3 consists of 15 residues. DNA of the CDR3: TGTGCCAGCAGCCCACGGACAGGGTCAGGAGAGACCCAGTACTTC. It yields the protein CASSPRTGSGETQYF.

The rearrangement joins TRBV7-3 to TRBJ2-1; D not resolved. Germline V gives CDR1 SGHTA, CDR2 FQGTGA. The CDR3 loop spans 12 amino acids. Trimming cost V 2 bases and J 6 bases, with 5 bases left between them. This CDR3 is CASSLEANEQFF. CDR3 sequence (DNA): TGTGCCAGCAGCTTAGAGGCCAATGAGCAGTTCTTC.

V and J are TRBV27 and TRBJ2-7; 12 bases are shared with TRBD2. This CDR3 is 15 amino acids long. Per germline, CDR1 MNHEY and CDR2 SMNVEV (reference sequence). Unmatched junction bases numbered 1, after V lost 2 bases and J lost 2 bases. The CDR3 bases are TGTGCCAGCAGTTTAGCTAGCGGGAGGGCCTACGAGCAGTACTTC. Encoded protein: CASSLASGRAYEQYF.

V gene TRBV6-2 or TRBV6-3 combines with J gene TRBJ1-1, with 12 nucleotides matching TRBD1. The V and J ends lost 5 bases and 1 base, in that order; junction bases with no gene match: 11. The length of the CDR3 is 18 residues. Germline V gene lookup returns CDR1 MNHEY and CDR2 SVGEGT. The CDR3 bases are TGTGCCAGCAGTGGAGGGGACAGGGGGCCCCAGGGGAACACTGAAGCTTTCTTT. Its protein is CASSGGDRGPQGNTEAFF.

This chain links TRBV6-2 or TRBV6-3 with TRBJ2-7, with TRBD2 identical over 8 bases. Per germline, CDR1 MNHEY and CDR2 SVGEGT. This CDR3 is built from 15 residues. With V trimmed by 6 bases and J by 3 bases, 10 bases remained unmatched. CDR3 DNA sequence: TGTGCCAGCAGCTCGCCCCAAGCGGGAGTCTACGAGCAGTACTTC. This encodes CASSSPQAGVYEQYF.

The CDR3 loop reads CASSLPGQEYEQYF. The CDR3 coding sequence is TGTGCCAGCAGCTTACCGGGACAGGAGTACGAGCAGTACTTC. The V call is TRBV13, the J call TRBJ2-7; 8 bases line up with TRBD1. The CDR3 loop spans 14 amino acids. With 2 bases clipped from V and 4 bases from J, the junction kept 4 bases outside the gene matches. The germline CDR1 and CDR2 sequences are PRHDT and FYEKMQ (reference sequence). Looking up the rest from reference TRBV13 and TRBJ2-7 gives the full variable domain: AAGVIQSPRHLIKEKRETATLKCYPIPRHDTVYWYQQGPGQDPQFLISFYEKMQSDKGSIPDRFSAQQFSDYHSELNMSSLELGDSALYFCASSLPGQEYEQYFGPGTRLTVT.

Concerning this clone: The junction does not match germline at one end; this may be a read error. This CDR3 is CASSFAGWGLF. The DNA of the CDR3 is TGTGCCAGCAGCTTTGCAGGGTGGGGTCTCTTT. The chain is built from TRBV5-5 and TRBJ1-1; D may be TRBD1 (5 bases). CDR3 length: 11 amino acids. The germline CDR1 and CDR2 sequences are SGHKS and YYEKEE (reference sequence).

V and J are TRBV19 and TRBJ1-1; D is ambiguous. The ends were cut back, 3 bases at V and 6 bases at J, with 5 bases in the middle. The CDR3 totals 11 residues. Germline CDR1 LNHDA, CDR2 SQIVND (reference sequence). CDR3 DNA sequence: TGTGCCAGTAGTATGAGTCCTGAAGCTTTCTTT. Amino acid sequence: CASSMSPEAFF.

This sequence joins TRBV7-6 and TRBJ2-7; 9 bases match TRBD2. The CDR3 totals 17 residues. The germline gives CDR1 SGHVS, CDR2 FNYEAQ. V shed 5 bases, J shed 0 bases, and the junction held 11 bases outside the gene matches. In nucleotides, the CDR3 is TGTGCCAGCAGCCGAGAACAATATAGCGGGAGCTCCTACGAGCAGTACTTC. Protein product: CASSREQYSGSSYEQYF. The variable domain in full, completed from reference TRBV7-6 and TRBJ2-7, reads GAGVSQSPRYKVTKRGQDVALRCDPISGHVSLYWYRQALGQGPEFLTYFNYEAQQDKSGLPNDRFSAERPEGSISTLTIQRTEQRDSAMYRCASSREQYSGSSYEQYFGPGTRLTVT.

The V call is TRBV4-2, the J call TRBJ2-7; 8 positions agree with TRBD1. V was clipped by 2 bases and J by 3 bases; unmatched bases: 6. In germline, CDR1 is LGHNA, CDR2 YNFKEQ. This CDR3 has 15 amino acids. CDR3 sequence reads: CASSQRQGIGYEQYF. CDR3 DNA: TGTGCCAGCAGCCAAAGACAGGGGATCGGCTACGAGCAGTACTTC.

J is TRBJ1-2 and V is TRBV24-1; 12 nucleotides match TRBD1. Germline assignment: CDR1 KGHDR and CDR2 SFDVKD. V lost 4 bases, J lost 7 bases, and 12 bases stayed unmatched. The CDR3 contains 17 residues. For the CDR3, the DNA is TGTGCCACCAGTGAGTCCGTCGGGACAGGGGGCGCCGGTGGCTACACCTTC. It codes for CATSESVGTGGAGGYTF.

This chain links TRBV27 with TRBJ1-1; tentative D call: TRBD1 (6 bases). Germline CDR1 reads MNHEY; CDR2 reads SMNVEV (reference sequence). Trimming stripped 6 bases from V and 1 base from J, with 12 bases between. This CDR3 is built from 14 residues. In DNA form, the CDR3 reads TGTGCCAGCAGGATGGGACAATGGAACACTGAAGCTTTCTTT. Its protein is CASRMGQWNTEAFF.

This chain links TRBV5-1 with TRBJ2-7; D may be TRBD1 (6 bases). Germline assignment: CDR1 SGHRS and CDR2 YFSETQ. This CDR3 spans 13 amino acids. Trimming removed 3 bases at V and 5 bases at J, with 12 bases between. The CDR3, as DNA: TGCGCCAGCAGCTCCGGACAGTTAAACGAGCAGTACTTC. It is translated as CASSSGQLNEQYF.

V is TRBV5-4 and J is TRBJ2-7; the match to TRBD1 covers 7 bases. Germline V gene sequence: CDR1 SGHNT, CDR2 YYREEE (reference sequence). The trim removed 5 bases at V and 3 bases at J, leaving 8 bases unmatched. This CDR3 comprises 14 residues. DNA of the CDR3: TGTGCCAGCAGTTCCTATCGGGACAGCTACGAGCAGTACTTC. This translates into CASSSYRDSYEQYF.

The rearrangement joins TRBV9 to TRBJ1-2; 9 nucleotides align to TRBD1. The CDR3 is 16 residues long. Germline trimming cut 2 bases from V and 8 bases from J; bases unmatched to any gene: 13. CDR1 is SGDLS and CDR2 is YYNGEE in the germline V gene. The CDR3 DNA follows: TGTGCCAGCAGCGTCACACAGGGGGCGCGGATTAGCGGCTACACCTTC. Amino acid sequence: CASSVTQGARISGYTF.

The rearrangement joins TRBV3-1 (or the pseudogene TRBV3-2) to TRBJ1-5; no firm D call. This CDR3 contains 14 residues. CDR1 is LGHDT and CDR2 is YNNKEL in the germline V gene (reference sequence). Deletions cut 5 bases from V and 2 bases from J, with 10 bases between. The CDR3 protein is CASSGGWGNQPQHF. CDR3 nucleotides: TGTGCCAGCAGCGGAGGCTGGGGCAATCAGCCCCAGCATTTT.